This entry describes one T cell receptor beta chain. Sorted-subset replicate PCR reactions were performed with approximately 200 ng DNA, corresponding to 30,000 to 35,000 T cell genomes. The method was immunoSEQ multiplex PCR; TCRdb's version includes in-frame clones alone and lacks a portion of them. The sample consists of roughly 380,000 clones, approximately 96% of them appearing once. The record originates from a study of shared clonotypes between healthy human individuals. The V and J ends lost 3 bases and 4 bases, in that order; junction bases with no gene match: 7. The CDR3 is 16 residues long. Germline assignment: CDR1 SEHNR and CDR2 FQNEAQ (reference sequence).

The TCR was taken from a man aged 25 to 40 in good health. Sequencing was performed on memory CD8+ T cells sorted from blood. Subset noted: CD45RO+ cells pooled with CCR7-negative TemRA cells. This chain uses TRBV7-9 with TRBJ2-1, with 9 positions matching TRBD2. CDR3 in DNA: TGTGCCAGCAGCTTTTCCGCTAGCGGGATTTACAATGAGCAGTTCTTC. It codes for CASSFSASGIYNEQFF. Variable domain in full (rest from reference TRBV7-9 and TRBJ2-1): DTGVSQNPRHKITKRGQNVTFRCDPISEHNRLYWYRQTLGQGPEFLTYFQNEAQLEKSRLLSDRFSAERPKGSFSTLEIQRTEQGDSAMYLCASSFSASGIYNEQFFGPGTRLTVL.